These 31 T cell receptor beta chains originate from one sample sequenced in a study of blood T cell repertoires in COVID-19. TCRdb's copy holds only in-frame clones and misses some; the assay was immunoSEQ multiplex PCR. The repertoire holds about 250,000 clones, with 82% as singletons. Sequencing was done on a sample of peripheral blood. Receptors were obtained from a woman at least 80 years old with active or convalescent COVID-19.

The rearrangement joins TRBV9 to TRBJ2-1, with 11 nucleotides matching TRBD2. CDR1 and CDR2 (germline): SGDLS, YYNGEE. The J segment lost 9 bases and the V segment lost 0 bases, leaving 5 bases of the junction unmatched. The CDR3 has 15 amino acids. The CDR3 sequence: CASSVVSGGVPEQFF. CDR3 sequence (DNA): TGTGCCAGCAGCGTAGTTAGCGGGGGGGTTCCTGAGCAGTTCTTC.

J is TRBJ2-3 and V is TRBV11-2; tentative D call: TRBD2 (6 bases). The germline V gene encodes CDR1 SGHAT and CDR2 FQNNGV. This CDR3 region has 20 residues. The ends were cut back, 0 bases at V and 4 bases at J, with 26 bases in the middle. CDR3 residues: CASSLEGRIRGSFKSDTQYF. The CDR3 nucleotides are TGTGCCAGCAGCTTAGAAGGGAGGATCCGAGGGAGCTTCAAATCAGATACGCAGTATTTT.

This chain uses TRBV15 with TRBJ2-1; D is unresolved. Trimming took off 4 bases at V and 6 bases at J, with 10 bases between the two ends. Germline V gene data show CDR1 as LNHNV and CDR2 as YYDKDF (reference sequence). The CDR3 sequence is 13 residues long. The CDR3 loop is CATSISASNEQFF. In DNA, the CDR3 is TGTGCCACCAGCATATCAGCTAGCAATGAGCAGTTCTTC.

This chain links TRBV2 with TRBJ1-5, with 7 bases aligning to TRBD1. The length of the CDR3 is 14 residues. Unmatched junction bases numbered 10, after V lost 8 bases and J lost 6 bases. Germline V gene lookup returns CDR1 SNHLY and CDR2 FYNNEI. CDR3 protein: CASRGNRDSQPQHF. The DNA for the CDR3 is TGTGCCAGCCGCGGGAACAGGGACAGTCAGCCCCAGCATTTT.

The chain is built from TRBV25-1 and TRBJ1-4; TRBD1 might be the D (5 bases). The germline CDR1 and CDR2 sequences are MGHDK and SYGVNS. Trimming left V 3 bases short and J 7 bases short, with 15 bases between. CDR3 size: 15 residues. In DNA, the CDR3 is TGTGCCAGCAGTGACCCCAGGGCGGGGGGTGAAAAACTGTTTTTT. Its protein is CASSDPRAGGEKLFF.

The V and J genes are TRBV28 and TRBJ1-5, with TRBD1 matching over 7 bases. V lost 4 bases, J lost 0 bases, and 9 bases stayed unmatched. This CDR3 contains 17 residues. The germline gives CDR1 MDHEN, CDR2 SYDVKM. CDR3 coding DNA: TGTGCCAGCAGTTCTTCCCTGGGACAGTATAGCAATCAGCCCCAGCATTTT. Translating it yields CASSSSLGQYSNQPQHF.

The DNA for the CDR3 is TGTGCCAGCAGCTTAGATGTAGGGGCCCCGTCGCCCCAGCATTTT. Its protein product is CASSLDVGAPSPQHF. This chain connects TRBV7-9 to TRBJ1-5, with D tentatively TRBD1 (5 bases). V lost 1 base to trimming and J lost 9 bases, with 16 bases between them. Germline-derived CDR1 and CDR2 are SEHNR and FQNEAQ (reference sequence). The CDR3 is 15 amino acids.

The V gene is TRBV29-1, the J gene TRBJ1-2; possibly TRBD1 for D (5 bases). The CDR3 contains 14 residues. Trimming took off 4 bases at V and 0 bases at J, with 12 bases between the two ends. Germline-derived CDR1 and CDR2 are SQVTM and ANQGSEA. The CDR3 is CSVGGGAANYGYTF. DNA for the CDR3: TGCAGCGTTGGGGGAGGGGCAGCTAACTATGGCTACACCTTC. Complete variable domain (other parts from reference TRBV29-1 and TRBJ1-2): SAVISQKPSRDICQRGTSLTIQCQVDSQVTMMFWYRQQPGQSLTLIATANQGSEATYESGFVIDKFPISRPNLTFSTLTVSNMSPEDSSIYLCSVGGGAANYGYTFGSGTRLTVV.

The chain links TRBV18 to TRBJ2-3, with D tentatively TRBD2 (6 bases). Per germline, CDR1 KGHSH and CDR2 LQKENI. CDR3 length: 14 amino acids. V dropped 4 bases and J dropped 3 bases, with 11 bases sitting between them. The CDR3 loop reads CASSREAVTDTQYF. CDR3 bases: TGTGCCAGCTCACGGGAGGCTGTAACAGATACGCAGTATTTT.

As regards this clone: Sequence at one end of the junction differs from germline and may be a read error. The J gene is TRBJ1-3, the V gene TRBV3-1 (or the pseudogene TRBV3-2); 7 nucleotides agree with TRBD1. Germline CDR1 is LGHDT and CDR2 is YNNKEL (reference sequence). The CDR3 totals 16 residues. CDR3 DNA: TGTGCCAGCAGTCAAGGGGGCCGCATCTCTGGAAACACCATATATTTT. Translating it yields CASSQGGRISGNTIYF.

V gene TRBV30 combines with J gene TRBJ2-7, with D perhaps TRBD1 (5 bases). From germline, CDR1 is GTSNPN and CDR2 SVGIG (reference sequence). CDR3 size: 16 residues. Trimming pared 3 bases from V and 3 bases from J, leaving 21 bases between. The CDR3 nucleotides read TGTGCCTGGAGCCGACAGCCGGCAGGCCGATACTACGAGCAGTACTTC. It yields the protein CAWSRQPAGRYYEQYF.

CDR3 coding DNA: TGTGCCAGCAGCGTGAGGACAGGGGGCGACTATGGCTACACCTTC. Translated: CASSVRTGGDYGYTF. The rearrangement uses TRBV9 and TRBJ1-2, with TRBD1 identical over 11 bases. The V segment lost 2 bases and the J segment 3 bases; nucleotides outside the gene matches: 3. CDR3 length equals 15 residues. Germline V lookup: CDR1 SGDLS, CDR2 YYNGEE.

The gene calls are TRBV5-8 and TRBJ1-4; 7 bases agree with TRBD1. The CDR3 is 16 amino acids. V gave up 3 bases and J gave up 8 bases; unmatched junction bases: 13. Germline loops: CDR1 SGHTS, CDR2 YDEGEE. CDR3 coding DNA: TGTGCCAGCAGCTCCGACCACAGGGGAAAGGGGGAAAAACTGTTTTTT. Translation gives CASSSDHRGKGEKLFF.

This chain links TRBV7-6 with TRBJ1-6, with D possibly matching TRBD1 (5 bases). The germline V and J ends were trimmed by 0 bases and 9 bases, with 12 bases remaining between them. CDR3 length: 15 amino acids. Germline V gene data show CDR1 as SGHVS and CDR2 as FNYEAQ. The CDR3 nucleotides read TGTGCCAGCAGCTTAGCTACGGGAGGGGCTTCACCCCTCCACTTT. Residues: CASSLATGGASPLHF.

The chain carries TRBV18 and TRBJ2-5; D might be TRBD2 (5 bases). Germline assignment: CDR1 KGHSH and CDR2 LQKENI. Trimming took 6 bases from V and 5 from J, leaving 10 bases between them. The CDR3 has 12 residues. The CDR3 loop is CASSPEEETQYF. The CDR3 DNA reads TGTGCCAGCTCTCCGGAGGAGGAGACCCAGTACTTC.

Turning to this clone: The germline gene is not matched at one end of the junction; a read error may be the cause. The rearrangement uses TRBV6-1 and TRBJ2-3; D is possibly TRBD2 (6 bases). The CDR3 runs to 15 residues. Germline CDR1 MNHNS, CDR2 SASEGT. The CDR3 loop is CAGSEQSGGTDTQYF. The CDR3 bases are TGTGCCGGCAGTGAACAGTCGGGGGGCACAGATACGCAGTATTTT.

CDR3 sequence reads: CASSQWTSGNNEQFF. CDR3 coding DNA: TGTGCCAGCAGCCAATGGACTAGCGGGAACAATGAGCAGTTCTTC. This chain uses TRBV3-1 (or the pseudogene TRBV3-2) with TRBJ2-1; TRBD2 agrees at 12 bases. The V gene end was trimmed by 2 bases and the J gene end by 5 bases; junction bases not matched to a gene: 1. CDR3 size: 15 residues. Germline-derived CDR1 and CDR2 are LGHDT and YNNKEL (reference sequence).

About this clone itself: A junction end diverges from the germline sequence, so it may reflect a read error. The rearrangement links TRBV3-1 (or the pseudogene TRBV3-2) to TRBJ1-4; D is ambiguous. Per the germline V gene, CDR1 is LGHDT and CDR2 is YNNKEL (reference sequence). The CDR3 is 14 amino acids. The CDR3 is CASSQVGRNKSLYF. The CDR3 DNA is TGTGCCAGCAGCCAAGTAGGGAGGAATAAATCCTTGTACTTT.

The chain carries TRBV5-4 and TRBJ2-1; 11 nucleotides agree with TRBD2. Germline CDR1 reads SGHNT; CDR2 reads YYREEE (reference sequence). V was pared by 4 bases and J by 2 bases, with 8 bases of the junction left unmatched. The CDR3 spans 17 residues. For the CDR3, the DNA is TGTGCCAGCAGCACCGGACTAGCGGGCAGCACCTACAATGAGCAGTTCTTC. The encoded protein is CASSTGLAGSTYNEQFF.

About this clone: At the DNA level, this CDR3 is encoded by other sequences in the same sample as well. The chain has TRBV5-1 and TRBJ1-5; 10 nucleotides match TRBD1. The germline CDR1 and CDR2 sequences are SGHRS and YFSETQ. The CDR3 contains 15 residues. After removal of 4 bases from V and 3 bases from J, the junction contained 4 bases not matched to a gene. CDR3 in DNA: TGCGCCAGCAGCGCCGGACAGGGGGACAATCAGCCCCAGCATTTT. Translation gives CASSAGQGDNQPQHF.

V usage is TRBV3-1 (or the pseudogene TRBV3-2) and J usage is TRBJ1-1, with D perhaps TRBD1 (5 bases). The CDR3 runs 14 residues. The V end lost 1 base, the J end lost 4 bases, and 10 bases lay between the germline ends. In germline, CDR1 is LGHDT, CDR2 YNNKEL (reference sequence). CDR3 coding DNA: TGTGCCAGCAGCCAAGCGTGGGGGGGCACTGAAGCTTTCTTT. It encodes CASSQAWGGTEAFF.

This clone has only one observation. The chain carries TRBV3-1 (or the pseudogene TRBV3-2) and TRBJ1-1; D gene unclear. Trimming removed 1 base from V and 5 bases from J, with 8 bases in between. Germline assignment: CDR1 LGHDT and CDR2 YNNKEL (reference sequence). This CDR3 comprises 13 residues. As DNA, the CDR3 is TGTGCCAGCAGCCAAGCGGACTCGACTGAAGCTTTCTTT. This sequence encodes CASSQADSTEAFF.

In DNA, the CDR3 is TGCAGCGTTGAATCCGGGGGACGAGAGACCCAGTACTTC. Translation: CSVESGGRETQYF. The chain uses TRBV29-1 and TRBJ2-5, with a tentative D call TRBD2 (6 bases). The CDR3 is 13 amino acids. The V and J ends lost 2 bases and 4 bases respectively, with 11 bases between them. The germline gives CDR1 SQVTM, CDR2 ANQGSEA.

This clone was observed once. V gene TRBV21-1 combines with J gene TRBJ1-5; TRBD1 is the table's D call and was not checked against the DNA. TRBV21-1 is a known pseudogene. The CDR3 consists of 17 residues. CDR3 nucleotides: TGTGCCAGCAGCTCTTACCGGGACAGGGAATACAATCAGCCCCAGCATTTT. It yields the protein CASSSYRDREYNQPQHF.

This sequence joins TRBV7-8 and TRBJ1-4, with D uncertain. Trimming removed 1 base from V and 5 bases from J, with 17 bases in between. The CDR3 totals 17 residues. Germline values: CDR1 SGHVS, CDR2 FQNEAQ. The CDR3 bases are TGTGCCAGCAGCTTAGAAGAGTCAGGACTCCTAAATGAAAAACTGTTTTTT. Translated: CASSLEESGLLNEKLFF.

The V gene is TRBV18, the J gene TRBJ2-7; 13 positions match TRBD2. The CDR3 totals 14 residues. Germline-derived CDR1 and CDR2 are KGHSH and LQKENI. Trimming removed 3 bases from V and 5 bases from J; junction bases left unmatched: 1. CDR3 in DNA: TGTGCCAGCTCACCCGGACTAGCGGGAGACGAGCAGTACTTC. The encoded protein is CASSPGLAGDEQYF.

This chain joins TRBV7-9 and TRBJ1-4; maybe TRBD1 (6 bases). CDR1 is SEHNR and CDR2 is FQNEAQ in the germline V gene (reference sequence). This CDR3 spans 15 amino acids. Trimming took 5 bases from V and 5 from J, leaving 15 bases between them. DNA for the CDR3: TGTGCCAGCAGCCAAGGGACATGGGGGAATGAAAAACTGTTTTTT. It yields the protein CASSQGTWGNEKLFF.

The rearrangement uses TRBV3-1 (or the pseudogene TRBV3-2) and TRBJ1-4, with D possibly TRBD1 on 6 matching bases. This CDR3 is built from 16 residues. Germline loops: CDR1 LGHDT, CDR2 YNNKEL (reference sequence). The ends were cut back, 5 bases at V and 4 bases at J, with 17 bases in the middle. As DNA, the CDR3 is TGTGCCAGCAGCACCCGTCCAGGGGCCGTTAATGAAAAACTGTTTTTT. This translates into CASSTRPGAVNEKLFF.

This sequence joins TRBV29-1 and TRBJ1-2; D is unclear. Germline CDR1 and CDR2: SQVTM and ANQGSEA. V dropped 2 bases and J dropped 4 bases, with 14 bases sitting between them. The CDR3 has 14 residues. DNA of the CDR3: TGCAGCGTTGAAAGTACGAAACAAATCTATGGCTACACCTTC. Translation: CSVESTKQIYGYTF.

The sample holds a few counts of this clone. The V and J genes are TRBV5-4 and TRBJ1-4; tentatively, D is TRBD1 (6 bases). Germline V gene sequence: CDR1 SGHNT, CDR2 YYREEE (reference sequence). CDR3 length: 14 amino acids. V lost 1 base to trimming and J lost 3 bases, with 7 bases between them. The CDR3 spells CASSLTGSNEKLFF. The CDR3 coding sequence is TGTGCCAGCAGCTTGACAGGGTCTAATGAAAAACTGTTTTTT.

The chain carries TRBV7-9 and TRBJ2-2; D not certain. The V gene's germline CDR1 is SEHNR and CDR2 FQNEAQ (reference sequence). V was cut by 5 bases and J by 7 bases, with 8 bases left in between. The CDR3 is made up of 12 amino acids. The CDR3 spells CASSLTIGELFF. Here the CDR3 DNA reads TGTGCCAGCAGCCTAACCATCGGGGAGCTGTTTTTT.